This is a list of T cell receptor beta chains from one sample in a study of T cell repertoires in cytomegalovirus infection. TCRdb ran MiXCR on the reads and lists one entry per CDR3 protein. The sample contains around 900,000 distinct CDR3 sequences, around 30% of which appear only once. What these receptors recognize is not known. This specimen consisted of cultured CD8+ T cells from PBMCs, obtained from culture after CMV antigen stimulation. These receptors all come from a human donor in good health (CMV status not recorded). Some clones in this sample may be carry-over from other donors' samples. Each CDR3 is given with its conserved first and last residue. The D gene is left open where the match is weak. Size tells how often a clone was seen (once, few, many) or the class of an expanded clone, and some rows leave it out.

j_call d_call clone_size v_call cdr3_aa cdr3_nt
TRBJ1-1 NA NA TRBV6-5 CASSYRGSPEAFF TGTGCCAGCAGTTACAGGGGATCCCCTGAAGCTTTCTTT
TRBJ1-4 NA once TRBV12-3/TRBV12-4 CASMRETSTNEKLFF TGTGCCAGCATGCGGGAAACTTCAACTAATGAAAAACTGTTTTTT
TRBJ1-2 NA NA TRBV6-5 CASSYGERVDYTF TGTGCCAGCAGTTACGGGGAGAGGGTTGACTACACCTTC
TRBJ2-1 NA NA TRBV7-8 CASSLVGISYNEQFF TGTGCCAGCAGCTTAGTTGGCATCTCCTACAATGAGCAGTTCTTC
TRBJ2-6 NA NA TRBV6-6 CASSGGSGANVLTF TGTGCCAGCAGTGGGGGGTCGGGGGCCAACGTCCTGACTTTC
TRBJ1-1 NA NA TRBV4-1 CASSQTGTTNTEAFF TGCGCCAGCAGCCAAACCGGGACAACGAACACTGAAGCTTTCTTT
TRBJ1-1 NA NA TRBV24-1 CATSTAYGPRTEAFF TGTGCCACCAGTACCGCATACGGTCCGCGGACTGAAGCTTTCTTT
TRBJ1-3 NA NA TRBV5-4 CASSLERQGNTIYF TGTGCCAGCAGCTTGGAGAGACAGGGAAACACCATATATTTT
TRBJ1-1 TRBD1 many TRBV7-3 CASSLNPNRGHGFEAFF TGTGCCAGCAGCTTAAATCCGAACAGGGGCCACGGATTTGAAGCTTTCTTT
TRBJ1-1 TRBD1 NA TRBV6-1 CASSERTGYMNTEAFF TGTGCCAGCAGTGAGAGGACAGGGTACATGAACACTGAAGCTTTCTTT
TRBJ1-1 TRBD1 NA TRBV6-5 CAIKQGTNTEAFF TGTGCCATCAAACAGGGGACCAACACTGAAGCTTTCTTT
TRBJ1-2 NA NA TRBV10-3 CASLTAGDYGYTF TGTGCGTCCCTAACCGCCGGCGACTATGGCTACACCTTC
TRBJ2-6 NA many TRBV7-2 CASSLRGDRSGANVLTF TGTGCCAGCAGCTTAAGAGGAGACAGGTCTGGGGCCAACGTCCTGACTTTC
TRBJ1-5 TRBD1 many TRBV7-2 CASSLGTGFNQPQHF TGTGCCAGCAGCCTAGGGACAGGGTTTAATCAGCCCCAGCATTTT
TRBJ1-1 NA few TRBV7-9 CASRLEGPAGPEAFF TGTGCCAGTAGACTTGAGGGGCCCGCGGGACCGGAAGCTTTCTTT
TRBJ1-1 NA NA TRBV9 CASSAGKGQEAFF TGTGCCAGCAGCGCGGGGAAGGGACAAGAAGCTTTCTTT
TRBJ1-6 NA NA TRBV10-3 CAIRQSSYNSPLHF TGTGCCATACGACAGAGCTCCTATAATTCACCCCTCCACTTT
TRBJ2-7 NA few TRBV27 CASSAGPSSYEQYF TGTGCCAGCAGCGCAGGGCCTAGCTCCTACGAGCAGTACTTC
TRBJ2-1 TRBD2 NA TRBV7-8 CASSLVLAGGQGEQFF TGTGCCAGCAGCTTAGTCCTAGCGGGGGGGCAAGGTGAGCAGTTCTTC
TRBJ1-2 NA NA TRBV6-6 CVSSGLKRGGYTF TGTGTCAGCAGTGGCCTTAAGAGGGGCGGCTACACCTTC
TRBJ2-6 NA NA TRBV27 CASSWGANVLTF TGTGCCAGCAGTTGGGGGGCCAACGTCCTGACTTTC
TRBJ1-1 TRBD1 few TRBV6-6 CASSYTFQGAHTEAFF TGTGCCAGCAGTTACACCTTCCAGGGGGCCCACACTGAAGCTTTCTTT